This passage covers 29 T cell receptor beta chains from one sample sequenced in a study of OX40 agonist ivuxolimab in advanced cancers. The library was produced with the immunoSEQ multiplex PCR assay. TCRdb limited this immuneACCESS table to in-frame rearrangements with V and J called. A share of clones is missing; checked studies link under half to unresolved V genes, and the rest is unexplained. The sample records about 100,000 clones, 94% of which are singletons. 2% to 3% of the sample rests with the top ten. The sample in question was CD4+ or CD8+ T cells sorted from blood, obtained in a trial of the OX40 agonist ivuxolimab. These receptors were collected from an adult with an advanced solid tumor such as melanoma, head and neck, liver or kidney cancer.

The rearrangement joins TRBV5-6 to TRBJ2-7; 10 nucleotides line up with TRBD1. The CDR3 extends over 15 amino acids. V trimming: 0 bases; J trimming: 5 bases; junction bases outside the gene matches: 5. Per germline, CDR1 SGHDT and CDR2 YYEEEE. The CDR3 protein is CASSLGGQGDNEQYF. Here the CDR3 DNA reads TGTGCCAGCAGCTTGGGAGGACAGGGGGATAACGAGCAGTACTTC.

The chain is built from TRBV7-9 and TRBJ2-7, with D perhaps matching TRBD1 or TRBD2 (5 bases each). Per germline, CDR1 SEHNR and CDR2 FQNEAQ (reference sequence). This CDR3 region has 16 residues. Deletions cut 2 bases from V and 0 bases from J, with 14 bases between. The CDR3 DNA follows: TGTGCCAGCAGCTTAACCTCCGGGGCGAGCTCCTACGAGCAGTACTTC. Protein sequence: CASSLTSGASSYEQYF.

V gene TRBV12-5 combines with J gene TRBJ1-1; 7 positions match TRBD1. CDR1 is LGHNT, CDR2 FRNRAP, per germline. Trimming cost V 7 bases and J 4 bases; bases outside gene matches: 3. This CDR3 region has 12 residues. This CDR3 reads CASVAGGTEAFF. Written as DNA, the CDR3 is TGTGCTAGTGTTGCAGGGGGCACTGAAGCTTTCTTT.

The gene calls are TRBV7-9 and TRBJ2-7; possibly TRBD1 or TRBD2 for D (5 bases each). Germline CDR1 is SEHNR and CDR2 is FQNEAQ (reference sequence). This CDR3 comprises 14 residues. V was trimmed by 4 bases and J by 2 bases, leaving 12 bases between them. The CDR3 sequence is CASSSGTGPYEQYF. The CDR3 DNA is TGTGCCAGCAGCTCGGGGACGGGTCCCTACGAGCAGTACTTC.

The chain recombines TRBV29-1 with TRBJ2-7; TRBD2 matches 13 bases. This CDR3 is built from 16 residues. The V gene end was trimmed by 0 bases and the J gene end by 4 bases; junction bases not matched to a gene: 6. Germline V gene sequence: CDR1 SQVTM, CDR2 ANQGSEA. CDR3 in DNA: TGCAGCGTTGAAGATAGTGGGACTAGCGGGGCTTACGAGCAGTACTTC. Translating it yields CSVEDSGTSGAYEQYF.

The chain couples TRBV27 to TRBJ2-1; the D is unclear. The CDR3 is 11 amino acids. Germline CDR1 and CDR2: MNHEY and SMNVEV (reference sequence). V lost 10 bases and J 10 bases, leaving 14 bases between the germline ends. DNA of the CDR3: TGTGCCACTGGGATAATGCGGGAGCAGTTCTTC. Translated: CATGIMREQFF.

V is TRBV2 and J is TRBJ2-3; TRBD2 is a possible D gene (6 bases). Germline V lookup: CDR1 SNHLY, CDR2 FYNNEI. Trimming pared 6 bases from V and 1 base from J, leaving 11 bases between. This CDR3 has 14 residues. The CDR3 is CASRPGDGTDTQYF. The CDR3 DNA sequence: TGTGCCAGCAGGCCGGGAGACGGCACAGATACGCAGTATTTT.

The chain recombines TRBV28 with TRBJ2-5; 8 nucleotides agree with TRBD2. J was trimmed by 5 bases and V by 5 bases; bases with no gene match: 7. The CDR3 contains 14 residues. Germline V lookup: CDR1 MDHEN, CDR2 SYDVKM. CDR3 sequence: CASSPPGGVETQYF. The DNA of the CDR3 is TGTGCCAGCAGTCCTCCGGGAGGGGTGGAGACCCAGTACTTC.

This clone was recorded only once. The V gene is TRBV6-1, the J gene TRBJ2-1; perhaps TRBD2 as D (6 bases). The germline CDR1 and CDR2 sequences are MNHNS and SASEGT. Trimming took 0 bases from V and 10 from J, leaving 10 bases between them. CDR3 length: 13 residues. The DNA of the CDR3 is TGTGCCAGCAGTGAAGCGAGGAGGGACGAGCAGTTCTTC. Its protein product is CASSEARRDEQFF.

The CDR3 nucleotides read TGCGCCAGCAGCTCGGGACAGGGCCTAAAAAACATTCAGTACTTC. Its translation: CASSSGQGLKNIQYF. The genes are TRBV4-1 and TRBJ2-4; TRBD1 matches 9 bases. The junction had 6 bases not matched to a gene; V was cut back by 5 bases and J by 4 bases. This CDR3 spans 15 amino acids. In germline, CDR1 is MGHRA, CDR2 YSYEKL.

The gene calls are TRBV6-1 and TRBJ2-1; possibly TRBD1 for D (6 bases). The germline V gene has CDR1 MNHNS and CDR2 SASEGT. This CDR3 region has 13 residues. V lost 8 bases and J lost 4, with 12 bases in between. CDR3 DNA sequence: TGTGCCAGCGGCTGGACAGTGTACAATGAGCAGTTCTTC. It specifies CASGWTVYNEQFF.

This chain links TRBV4-1 with TRBJ1-5; TRBD1 aligns across 10 bases. The ends lost 5 bases at V and 3 bases at J; junction bases unmatched: 7. From germline, CDR1 is MGHRA and CDR2 YSYEKL. This CDR3 has 16 residues. CDR3 DNA sequence: TGCGCCAGCAGCTTAAGTGGGACAGGGGACAATCAGCCCCAGCATTTT. This gives the protein CASSLSGTGDNQPQHF.

This chain uses TRBV27 with TRBJ1-4, with 8 bases that match TRBD1. Trimming at V came to 4 bases and at J to 5 bases, leaving 6 bases not matched to a gene. Germline V gives CDR1 MNHEY, CDR2 SMNVEV (reference sequence). CDR3 size: 15 residues. The CDR3 here is CASSSSGGPNEKLFF. The CDR3 DNA follows: TGTGCCAGCAGTTCCTCAGGGGGCCCGAATGAAAAACTGTTTTTT.

The CDR3 loop reads CASSDREGDYEQYF. CDR3 nucleotides: TGTGCCAGCAGTGATAGGGAAGGGGACTACGAGCAGTACTTC. The chain couples TRBV6-1 to TRBJ2-7; D perhaps matches TRBD1 (5 bases). The length of the CDR3 is 14 residues. Germline CDR1 and CDR2: MNHNS and SASEGT. V gave up 3 bases and J gave up 3 bases, with 12 bases separating them.

The J gene is TRBJ2-1, the V gene TRBV28; the match to TRBD2 covers 10 bases. The CDR3 runs 16 residues. Germline assignment: CDR1 MDHEN and CDR2 SYDVKM. Trimming at V came to 8 bases and at J to 4 bases, leaving 11 bases not matched to a gene. The chain's CDR3 is CASSGDTSGAYNEQFF. CDR3 coding DNA: TGTGCCAGCTCCGGGGATACTAGCGGGGCTTACAATGAGCAGTTCTTC. Based on the CDR3 plus reference TRBV28 and TRBJ2-1, the full variable domain is DVKVTQSSRYLVKRTGEKVFLECVQDMDHENMFWYRQDPGLGLRLIYFSYDVKMKEKGDIPEGYSVSREKKERFSLILESASTNQTSMYLCASSGDTSGAYNEQFFGPGTRLTVL.

The chain carries TRBV6-5 and TRBJ2-7; 7 positions agree with TRBD1. Unmatched junction bases numbered 6, after V lost 5 bases and J lost 2 bases. Germline values: CDR1 MNHEY, CDR2 SVGAGI. CDR3 length: 14 amino acids. CDR3 residues: CASSQGDSTYEQYF. In DNA form, the CDR3 reads TGTGCCAGCAGTCAAGGGGACAGTACCTACGAGCAGTACTTC.

V usage is TRBV19 and J usage is TRBJ1-4; D is unresolved. The CDR3 extends over 16 amino acids. With 0 bases removed from V and 5 bases from J, the gap between germline ends came to 13 bases. From germline, CDR1 is LNHDA and CDR2 SQIVND (reference sequence). The CDR3 reads CASSIDLEGENEKLFF. For the CDR3, the DNA is TGTGCCAGTAGTATAGATTTGGAGGGCGAGAATGAAAAACTGTTTTTT.

V and J are TRBV6-1 and TRBJ2-5, with TRBD2 matching over 8 bases. V lost 8 bases and J lost 5; bases outside the gene matches: 1. The CDR3 spans 11 residues. Germline loops: CDR1 MNHNS, CDR2 SASEGT. CDR3 in DNA: TGTGCCAGCCGGGGGGGGGAGACCCAGTACTTC. This gives the protein CASRGGETQYF.

This clone occurred once. V is TRBV4-3 and J is TRBJ2-5; D uncertain. The J call may be wrong; the DNA end is better matched by TRBJ2-7. Germline V gives CDR1 LGHNA, CDR2 YSLEER. The CDR3 totals 15 residues. This CDR3 reads CASSQDSMGTYEQYF. In DNA, the CDR3 is TGCGCCAGCAGCCAAGACTCAATGGGGACCTACGAGCAGTACTTC.

As for this clone: The sample carries other DNA sequences with the same CDR3. V is TRBV7-9 and J is TRBJ1-1; no firm D call. The CDR3 spans 13 residues. Trimming shortened V by 1 base and J by 0 bases, and 3 bases separated the two germline ends. The V gene's germline CDR1 is SEHNR and CDR2 FQNEAQ (reference sequence). Here the CDR3 reads CASSLEVNTEAFF. The CDR3 DNA reads TGTGCCAGCAGCTTAGAGGTGAACACTGAAGCTTTCTTT.

V is TRBV6-1 and J is TRBJ2-5; 10 bases match TRBD2. This CDR3 region has 15 residues. The germline gives CDR1 MNHNS, CDR2 SASEGT. The ends lost 8 bases at V and 1 base at J; junction bases unmatched: 7. Written as DNA, the CDR3 is TGTGCCAGCCAGTTAGCGGGAGGCACCCAAGAGACCCAGTACTTC. Its protein product is CASQLAGGTQETQYF.

The rearrangement joins TRBV7-2 to TRBJ2-5; 8 bases are shared with TRBD2. After removal of 5 bases from V and 5 bases from J, the junction contained 10 bases not matched to a gene. Germline assignment: CDR1 SGHTA and CDR2 FQGNSA. This CDR3 contains 15 residues. For the CDR3, the DNA is TGTGCCAGCAGCCTATTGCGGGGGGTTGGCGAGACCCAGTACTTC. Translated: CASSLLRGVGETQYF.

The CDR3 sequence: CASSVISGSVNEQFF. The CDR3 region has the DNA TGCGCCAGCAGTGTGATTAGCGGGAGTGTAAATGAGCAGTTCTTC. The chain couples TRBV10-2 to TRBJ2-1; 9 bases map to TRBD2. Looked up from germline, CDR1 is WSHSY and CDR2 is SAAADI. The CDR3 extends over 15 amino acids. Trimming at V came to 4 bases and at J to 7 bases, leaving 8 bases not matched to a gene.

The gene calls are TRBV6-5 and TRBJ2-7, with D perhaps matching TRBD1 (5 bases). The CDR3 loop spans 13 amino acids. The V gene lost 0 bases and the J gene lost 4 bases, with 7 bases spanning the gap. CDR1 and CDR2 (germline): MNHEY, SVGAGI. CDR3: CASSYSQDYEQYF. As DNA, the CDR3 is TGTGCCAGCAGTTACTCACAGGATTACGAGCAGTACTTC.

The DNA of the CDR3 is TGCGCCAGCAGTCCAAGGGGGCAGAGGACTGAAGCTTTCTTT. This encodes CASSPRGQRTEAFF. V gene TRBV4-1 combines with J gene TRBJ1-1; the match to TRBD1 covers 7 bases. V shed 6 bases and J 5 bases; nucleotides not matched to a gene: 9. The CDR3 extends over 14 amino acids. Germline values: CDR1 MGHRA, CDR2 YSYEKL.

The chain is built from TRBV9 and TRBJ2-5; D unclear. V lost 4 bases to trimming and J lost 5 bases, with 18 bases between them. This CDR3 region has 15 residues. The V gene's germline CDR1 is SGDLS and CDR2 YYNGEE. CDR3 residues: CASSTRPEARETQYF. CDR3 nucleotides: TGTGCCAGCAGCACCCGACCGGAAGCGAGGGAGACCCAGTACTTC.

This chain links TRBV6-1 with TRBJ2-3; D not resolved. V lost 7 bases to trimming and J lost 4 bases, with 18 bases between them. Germline CDR1 is MNHNS and CDR2 is SASEGT. This CDR3 is built from 15 residues. The CDR3 reads CASIPRARAADTQYF. The CDR3, as DNA: TGTGCCAGCATCCCACGGGCAAGGGCGGCAGATACGCAGTATTTT.

The sample holds one count of this clone. The chain carries TRBV15 and TRBJ1-4, with D possibly TRBD1 on 5 matching bases. The V end was cut by 9 bases, the J end by 8 bases, with 16 bases between. In germline, CDR1 is LNHNV, CDR2 YYDKDF (reference sequence). The CDR3 loop spans 13 amino acids. Written as DNA, the CDR3 is TGTGCCACTAGACAGAGCGACTGGGAAAAACTGTTTTTT. As protein: CATRQSDWEKLFF.

CDR3 loop: CASGDRVSNQPQHF. Written as DNA, the CDR3 is TGTGCCAGCGGCGACAGGGTTAGCAATCAGCCCCAGCATTTT. The chain has TRBV6-1 and TRBJ1-5, with TRBD1 identical over 7 bases. The length of the CDR3 is 14 residues. From germline, CDR1 is MNHNS and CDR2 SASEGT. J was trimmed by 0 bases and V by 8 bases; bases with no gene match: 4.